The next 13 T cell receptor beta chains were all read from a single sample in a study of T cells after yellow fever vaccination (dated by TCRdb to between 2017 and 2020). This sample's treatment or condition label indicates: live attenuated yellow fever vaccine strain. The library was built by means of 5' RACE. The run used an Illumina HiSeq 2500. The public reads were run again by TCRdb, first through fastp at Q25 and then through MiXCR, and only productive beta chains were kept. Every CDR3 protein is listed once, alongside the most common genes and DNA of its rows. The sample has 620,000 or so distinct CDR3 sequences on record, 17% of them singletons. Around 16% of the sample is taken by the ten largest. The source material was PBMCs, sampled around 5 days after the first yellow fever vaccination. The receptors shown here come from a man aged 18 to 29 who received the YFV17D yellow fever vaccine.

This clonotype was observed a handful of times. The gene calls are TRBV4-3 and TRBJ1-6, with D tentatively TRBD1 (5 bases). This CDR3 contains 20 residues. The germline V gene encodes CDR1 LGHNA and CDR2 YSLEER. V was shortened by 0 bases and J by 0 bases, with 18 bases between the two germline ends. The CDR3 DNA sequence: TGCGCCAGCAGCCAAGATCTTCGGGGGATTCGAAGCTCCTATAATTCACCCCTCCACTTT. Protein product: CASSQDLRGIRSSYNSPLHF.

This clonotype was seen a few times. The chain couples TRBV4-2 to TRBJ2-5; TRBD1 might be the D (6 bases). From germline, CDR1 is LGHNA and CDR2 YNFKEQ. Trimming pared 1 base from V and 5 bases from J, leaving 14 bases between. The CDR3 totals 15 residues. The CDR3 region is CASSQGLWGRETQYF. The CDR3 coding sequence is TGTGCCAGCAGCCAAGGATTATGGGGGCGGGAGACCCAGTACTTC.

This clonotype has just a few counts. The rearrangement links TRBV6-2 or TRBV6-3 to TRBJ2-5; 15 nucleotides match TRBD2. The CDR3 totals 22 residues. V lost 3 bases to trimming and J lost 4 bases; unmatched junction nucleotides: 21. From germline, CDR1 is MNHEY and CDR2 SVGEGT. The CDR3 region has the DNA TGTGCCAGCAGTTATCGTGTCGGACTAGCGGGGGGGAAGGTTTCCCCCCCAGAGACCCAGTACTTC. Amino acid sequence: CASSYRVGLAGGKVSPPETQYF.

This chain links TRBV29-1 with TRBJ2-3; no firm D call. The germline CDR1 and CDR2 sequences are SQVTM and ANQGSEA. The CDR3 consists of 13 residues. Trimming took off 6 bases at V and 3 bases at J, with 13 bases between the two ends. The CDR3: CSVGLVTTDTQYF. CDR3 in DNA: TGCAGCGTCGGATTAGTTACGACAGATACGCAGTATTTT.

This clonotype was seen a handful of times. The J gene is TRBJ2-3, the V gene TRBV12-3 or TRBV12-4; 7 bases line up with TRBD1. The V and J ends lost 6 bases and 2 bases, in that order; junction bases with no gene match: 8. The CDR3 has 15 residues. CDR3 loop: CASSEPGQFTDTQYF. Here the CDR3 DNA reads TGTGCCAGCAGCGAACCGGGACAGTTCACAGATACGCAGTATTTT.

The V call is TRBV10-3, the J call TRBJ2-1; tentative D call: TRBD1 (6 bases). V lost 3 bases to trimming and J lost 4 bases, with 10 bases between them. This CDR3 contains 14 residues. The germline CDR1 and CDR2 sequences are ENHRY and SYGVKD. The CDR3 is CAISEQGTYNEQFF. The DNA of the CDR3 is TGTGCCATCAGTGAACAGGGTACTTACAATGAGCAGTTCTTC.

V and J are TRBV6-1 and TRBJ2-7; 8 bases are a match to TRBD1. The CDR3 length is 14 residues. Losses at the gene ends were 5 bases for V and 4 bases for J; bases not matched to a gene: 7. The germline gives CDR1 MNHNS, CDR2 SASEGT. CDR3 region: CASSTGQGRYEQYF. The DNA of the CDR3 is TGTGCCAGCAGTACCGGACAGGGAAGGTACGAGCAGTACTTC.

The chain joins TRBV4-1 to TRBJ1-6; no firm D call. Germline V gene lookup returns CDR1 MGHRA and CDR2 YSYEKL. CDR3 size: 14 residues. Trimming pared 0 bases from V and 8 bases from J, leaving 8 bases between. Here the CDR3 DNA reads TGCGCCAGCAGCCAAGAAGTGACGGATTCACCCCTCCACTTT. This translates into CASSQEVTDSPLHF.

This chain connects TRBV29-1 to TRBJ2-1, with no clear D. The V gene's germline CDR1 is SQVTM and CDR2 ANQGSEA. Trimming took off 7 bases at V and 9 bases at J, with 10 bases between the two ends. The CDR3 has 10 residues. The chain's CDR3 is CSGWTVEQFF. Written as DNA, the CDR3 is TGCAGCGGCTGGACGGTTGAGCAGTTCTTC.

This chain connects TRBV7-2 to TRBJ2-7; D tentatively reads TRBD1 or TRBD2 (5 bases each). Trimming pared 0 bases from V and 9 bases from J, leaving 18 bases between. Germline loops: CDR1 SGHTA, CDR2 FQGNSA. This CDR3 comprises 15 residues. The CDR3: CASSLAPGTGLPQYF. DNA for the CDR3: TGTGCCAGCAGCTTAGCGCCAGGGACGGGCCTCCCGCAGTACTTC.

The count of this clonotype is one. The chain has TRBV5-4 and TRBJ2-5, with D tentatively TRBD1 (6 bases). CDR1 is SGHNT and CDR2 is YYREEE in the germline V gene (reference sequence). The V end was cut by 8 bases, the J end by 5 bases, with 22 bases between. There are 15 residues in the CDR3. The CDR3 sequence: CASGGRDQTVETQYF. Written as DNA, the CDR3 is TGTGCCAGTGGGGGCCGGGACCAGACGGTCGAGACCCAGTACTTC.

The genes are TRBV5-1 and TRBJ2-3; 15 nucleotides agree with TRBD2. The CDR3 length is 17 residues. Germline lookup yields CDR1 SGHRS and CDR2 YFSETQ. With V trimmed by 4 bases and J by 6 bases, 9 bases remained unmatched. CDR3 sequence: CASSVGTSGGQSDTQYF. CDR3 DNA: TGCGCCAGCAGCGTCGGGACTAGCGGGGGGCAGTCGGATACGCAGTATTTT. The whole variable domain, remainder taken from reference TRBV5-1 and TRBJ2-3, is KAGVTQTPRYLIKTRGQQVTLSCSPISGHRSVSWYQQTPGQGLQFLFEYFSETQRNKGNFPGRFSGRQFSNSRSEMNVSTLELGDSALYLCASSVGTSGGQSDTQYFGPGTRLTVL.

This clonotype was recorded a few times. V gene TRBV10-3 combines with J gene TRBJ2-1; 8 nucleotides line up with TRBD1. From germline, CDR1 is ENHRY and CDR2 SYGVKD. The CDR3 is 14 residues long. The V and J ends lost 5 bases and 6 bases, in that order; junction bases with no gene match: 6. CDR3 residues: CAISRDGQGNEQFF. The CDR3 DNA is TGTGCCATCAGTCGAGACGGACAGGGCAATGAGCAGTTCTTC.